A single sample is the source of the 15 T cell receptor beta chains below, sequenced in a study of metastatic and nonmetastatic thyroid tumors. Thyroid surgery had not been preceded by any treatment in any patient. With MiXCR, TCRdb reprocessed the PCR reads. Of some 23,000 clones listed, approximately 22% are singletons. The specimen sequenced was adjacent normal tissue. The receptors here all came from a female donor with papillary thyroid cancer or a benign thyroid nodule (not recorded which). Some clones in this sample may be carry-over from other donors' samples.

This clone was observed a few times. A single base separates this from a much larger clone, so it may be a read error. CDR3 DNA: TGTGCCATCATGGAGTATGACCGTGGTAACACTGAAGCTTTCTTT. It translates to CAIMEYDRGNTEAFF. The J gene is TRBJ1-1, the V gene TRBV10-3; D unclear. The ends were cut back, 7 bases at V and 2 bases at J, with 17 bases in the middle. Germline-derived CDR1 and CDR2 are ENHRY and SYGVKD. The CDR3 is 15 residues long.

The V gene is TRBV20-1, the J gene TRBJ2-1; 8 bases align to TRBD1. From germline, CDR1 is DFQATT and CDR2 SNEGSKA (reference sequence). The J segment lost 15 bases and the V segment lost 3 bases, leaving 13 bases of the junction unmatched. This CDR3 is built from 13 residues. CDR3 nucleotides: TGCAGTGCTAGCCCTCCGCGGACAGGGTTGTGGTTCTTC. Protein: CSASPPRTGLWFF.

The V call is TRBV5-1, the J call TRBJ1-2, with TRBD1 identical over 9 bases. Germline lookup yields CDR1 SGHRS and CDR2 YFSETQ. The CDR3 totals 15 residues. J gave up 6 bases and V 4 bases, and 10 bases lay outside the gene matches. CDR3 sequence reads: CASSQGQGRFNGYTF. CDR3 nucleotide sequence: TGCGCCAGCAGCCAAGGACAGGGGCGCTTCAATGGCTACACCTTC.

Remarks on this clone: Compared with germline, one end of the junction differs, possibly owing to a read error. The J gene is TRBJ2-7, the V gene TRBV20-1, with D tentatively TRBD1 (5 bases). This CDR3 comprises 13 residues. CDR1 DFQATT and CDR2 SNEGSKA come from the germline V gene (reference sequence). The CDR3 is CSASQGAAYEQYF. The CDR3 region has the DNA TGCAGTGCTAGCCAAGGGGCCGCCTATGAGCAGTACTTC.

The CDR3 region has the DNA TGTGCCAGCAGAGGAAACCAGGGTTCACCCCTCCACTTT. This encodes CASRGNQGSPLHF. The chain links TRBV9 to TRBJ1-6; tentatively, D is TRBD1 (5 bases). The length of the CDR3 is 13 residues. V was pared by 5 bases and J by 9 bases, with 12 bases between. Germline CDR1 SGDLS, CDR2 YYNGEE.

This clone is medium-sized (0.01 to 0.1%). V is TRBV6-5 and J is TRBJ2-7; no clear D. Per the germline V gene, CDR1 is MNHEY and CDR2 is SVGAGI. Trimming took off 0 bases at V and 6 bases at J, with 9 bases between the two ends. This CDR3 is built from 13 residues. The CDR3 region has the DNA TGTGCCAGCAGTTACTCGCGCGGCGCCGAGCAGTACTTC. Encoded protein: CASSYSRGAEQYF.

A word on this clone: This could be a read error, since a much larger clone is one nucleotide away. This chain joins TRBV4-3 and TRBJ2-1; D unresolved. With 5 bases removed from V and 6 bases from J, the gap between germline ends came to 11 bases. Per the germline V gene, CDR1 is LGHNA and CDR2 is YSLEER. The CDR3 runs to 13 residues. The CDR3 here is CASSVRVINEQFF. DNA of the CDR3: TGCGCCAGCAGCGTACGGGTGATCAATGAGCAGTTCTTC.

This clone is medium-sized. The chain combines TRBV12-3 or TRBV12-4 with TRBJ2-2; 7 bases map to TRBD2. This CDR3 comprises 16 residues. V gave up 3 bases and J gave up 6 bases; unmatched junction bases: 10. CDR3 protein: CASSLGGRLLAGELFF. The CDR3 bases are TGTGCCAGCAGTTTGGGGGGGAGGTTACTTGCCGGGGAGCTGTTTTTT.

This clone was found many times. This chain connects TRBV24-1 to TRBJ1-4; TRBD1 matches at 10 bases. V was pared by 4 bases and J by 10 bases, with 11 bases of the junction left unmatched. Germline assignment: CDR1 KGHDR and CDR2 SFDVKD. CDR3 size: 16 residues. For the CDR3, the DNA is TGTGCCACCAGTGAACGCAGCCTTGGACAGGGGGGAAAACTGTTTTTT. This sequence encodes CATSERSLGQGGKLFF.

This clone was counted many times. A clone one base away is much larger, so this may be a read error. This chain links TRBV12-3 or TRBV12-4 with TRBJ1-2; D is unresolved. The CDR3 has 13 residues. Deletions cut 8 bases from V and 0 bases from J, with 10 bases between. The CDR3 bases are TGTGCCAGCTCTGTATTAGCTAACTATGGCTACACCTTC. Translating it yields CASSVLANYGYTF.

Details on this clone: One end of the junction fails to match germline, which may point to a read error. The J gene is TRBJ2-1, the V gene TRBV11-3; D tentatively reads TRBD1 or TRBD2 (5 bases each). This CDR3 is 13 amino acids long. The V gene's germline CDR1 is SGHNT and CDR2 YENEEA. The CDR3 nucleotides read TGTTCCAGCAGCTTCAGGGACCTCGATGAGCATTTCTTC. Amino acid sequence: CSSSFRDLDEHFF.

The gene calls are TRBV19 and TRBJ1-1; D remains ambiguous. The V end lost 4 bases, the J end lost 0 bases, and 15 bases lay between the germline ends. This CDR3 region has 16 residues. Germline CDR1 LNHDA, CDR2 SQIVND (reference sequence). The CDR3 loop reads CASSTSWTLMNTEAFF. DNA for the CDR3: TGTGCCAGTAGTACCTCCTGGACTCTGATGAACACTGAAGCTTTCTTT.

This chain uses TRBV6-1 with TRBJ1-1; D is ambiguous. Trimming took 7 bases from V and 2 from J, leaving 8 bases between them. CDR1 and CDR2 from the germline V gene are MNHNS and SASEGT. This CDR3 is 12 amino acids long. The CDR3 DNA reads TGTGCCAGCATAGGGATCAACACTGAAGCTTTCTTT. Translation gives CASIGINTEAFF.

At least ten counts were recorded for this clone. The V gene is TRBV5-5, the J gene TRBJ2-5; the D gene is possibly TRBD1 (7 bases). CDR3 length equals 15 residues. CDR1 is SGHKS and CDR2 is YYEKEE in the germline V gene (reference sequence). V lost 3 bases and J 1 base, leaving 13 bases between the germline ends. The CDR3 spells CASSWGDRLQETQYF. Written as DNA, the CDR3 is TGTGCCAGCAGCTGGGGGGACAGACTCCAAGAGACCCAGTACTTC. Full variable domain (outside the CDR3, taken from reference TRBV5-5 and TRBJ2-5): DAGVTQSPTHLIKTRGQQVTLRCSPISGHKSVSWYQQVLGQGPQFIFQYYEKEERGRGNFPDRFSARQFPNYSSELNVNALLLGDSALYLCASSWGDRLQETQYFGPGTRLLVL.

This clone was counted many times. The J gene is TRBJ2-1, the V gene TRBV14; 8 bases agree with TRBD2. CDR3 length: 17 amino acids. The germline CDR1 and CDR2 sequences are SGHDN and FVKESK. The V segment lost 0 bases and the J segment 6 bases; nucleotides outside the gene matches: 10. The CDR3 DNA sequence: TGTGCCAGCAGCCAAGAGTGGGCGGGAGGATATGGCAATGAGCAGTTCTTC. Translation gives CASSQEWAGGYGNEQFF.